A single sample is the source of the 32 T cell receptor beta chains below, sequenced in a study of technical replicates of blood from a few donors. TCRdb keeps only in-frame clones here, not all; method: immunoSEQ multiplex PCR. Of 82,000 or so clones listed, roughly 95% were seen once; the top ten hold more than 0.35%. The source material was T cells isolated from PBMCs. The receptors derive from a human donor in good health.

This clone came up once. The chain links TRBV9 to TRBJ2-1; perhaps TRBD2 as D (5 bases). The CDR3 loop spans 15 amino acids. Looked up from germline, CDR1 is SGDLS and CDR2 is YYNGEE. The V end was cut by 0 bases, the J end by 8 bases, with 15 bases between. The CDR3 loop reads CASSVAGIPAYEQFF. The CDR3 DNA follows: TGTGCCAGCAGCGTAGCGGGGATCCCGGCCTATGAGCAGTTCTTC.

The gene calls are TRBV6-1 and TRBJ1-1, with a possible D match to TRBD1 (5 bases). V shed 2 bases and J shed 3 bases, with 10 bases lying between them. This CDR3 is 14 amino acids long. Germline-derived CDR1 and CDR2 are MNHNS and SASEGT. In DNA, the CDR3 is TGTGCCAGCAGTGAAAGGTGGGGGGACACTGAAGCTTTCTTT. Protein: CASSERWGDTEAFF.

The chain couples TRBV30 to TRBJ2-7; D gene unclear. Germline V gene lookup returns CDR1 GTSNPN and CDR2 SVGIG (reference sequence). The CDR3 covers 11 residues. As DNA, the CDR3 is TGTGCTTGGGCGCTCTCCTACGAGCAGTACTTC. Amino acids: CAWALSYEQYF.

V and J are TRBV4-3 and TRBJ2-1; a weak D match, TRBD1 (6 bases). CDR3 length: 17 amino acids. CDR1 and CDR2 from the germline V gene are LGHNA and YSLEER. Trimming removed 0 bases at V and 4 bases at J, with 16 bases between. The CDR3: CASSQDQRGWGYNEQFF. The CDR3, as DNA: TGCGCCAGCAGCCAAGATCAAAGGGGGTGGGGGTACAATGAGCAGTTCTTC.

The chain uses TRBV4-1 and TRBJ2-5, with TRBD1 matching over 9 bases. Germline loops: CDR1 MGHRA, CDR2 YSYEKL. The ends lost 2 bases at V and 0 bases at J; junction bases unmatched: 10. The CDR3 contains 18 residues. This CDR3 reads CASSQPPGTGRYQETQYF. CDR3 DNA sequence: TGCGCCAGCAGCCAACCCCCCGGGACAGGGCGCTACCAAGAGACCCAGTACTTC.

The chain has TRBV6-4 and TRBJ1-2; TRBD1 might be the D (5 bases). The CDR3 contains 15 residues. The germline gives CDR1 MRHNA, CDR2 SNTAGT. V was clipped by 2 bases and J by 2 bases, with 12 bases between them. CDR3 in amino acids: CASSDGGAGNYGYTF. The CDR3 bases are TGTGCCAGCAGTGACGGAGGGGCTGGCAACTATGGCTACACCTTC.

The CDR3 DNA is TGTGCCAGCAGCGCAGGGACAGCCGACTTAATAAAACTGTTTTTT. It specifies CASSAGTADLIKLFF. The V and J genes are TRBV7-9 and TRBJ1-4; TRBD1 agrees at 7 bases. The CDR3 sequence is 15 residues long. Germline trimming cut 5 bases from V and 10 bases from J; bases unmatched to any gene: 13. Germline assignment: CDR1 SEHNR and CDR2 FQNEAQ (reference sequence).

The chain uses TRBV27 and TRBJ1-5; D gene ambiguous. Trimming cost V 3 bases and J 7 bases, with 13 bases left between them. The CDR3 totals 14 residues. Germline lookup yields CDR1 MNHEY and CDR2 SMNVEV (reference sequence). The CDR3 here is CASSFIGEGQPQHF. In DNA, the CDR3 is TGTGCCAGCAGTTTTATAGGAGAAGGCCAGCCCCAGCATTTT.

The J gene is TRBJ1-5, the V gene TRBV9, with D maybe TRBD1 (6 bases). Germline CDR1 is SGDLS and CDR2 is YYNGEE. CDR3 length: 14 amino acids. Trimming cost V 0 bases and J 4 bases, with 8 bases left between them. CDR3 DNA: TGTGCCAGCAGCGTAGCAGGGGTAAATCAGCCCCAGCATTTT. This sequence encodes CASSVAGVNQPQHF.

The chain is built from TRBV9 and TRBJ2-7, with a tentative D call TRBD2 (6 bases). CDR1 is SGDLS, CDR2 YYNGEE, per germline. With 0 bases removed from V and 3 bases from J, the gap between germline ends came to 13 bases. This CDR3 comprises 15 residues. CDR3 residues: CASSVDGAGGYEQYF. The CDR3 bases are TGTGCCAGCAGCGTAGACGGAGCGGGCGGCTACGAGCAGTACTTC.

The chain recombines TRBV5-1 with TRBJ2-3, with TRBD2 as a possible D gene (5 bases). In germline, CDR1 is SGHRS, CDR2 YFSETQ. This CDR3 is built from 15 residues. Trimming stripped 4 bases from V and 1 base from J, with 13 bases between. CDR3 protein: CASSPGNPRTDTQYF. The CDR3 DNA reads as TGCGCCAGCAGCCCCGGGAACCCCCGCACAGATACGCAGTATTTT.

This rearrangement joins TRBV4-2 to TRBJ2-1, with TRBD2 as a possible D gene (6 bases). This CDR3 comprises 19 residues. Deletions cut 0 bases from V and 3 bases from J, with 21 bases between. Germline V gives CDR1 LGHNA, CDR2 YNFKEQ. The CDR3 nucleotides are TGTGCCAGCAGCCAAGACTCTAGCGTTTTCGGGAGAAGCTACAATGAGCAGTTCTTC. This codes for CASSQDSSVFGRSYNEQFF.

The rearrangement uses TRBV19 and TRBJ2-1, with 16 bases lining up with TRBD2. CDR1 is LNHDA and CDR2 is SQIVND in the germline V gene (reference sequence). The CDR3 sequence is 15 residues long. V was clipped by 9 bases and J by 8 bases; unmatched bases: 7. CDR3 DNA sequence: TGTGCCAGGCGCAAGGGACTAGCGGGAGGGTATGAGCAGTTCTTC. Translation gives CARRKGLAGGYEQFF.

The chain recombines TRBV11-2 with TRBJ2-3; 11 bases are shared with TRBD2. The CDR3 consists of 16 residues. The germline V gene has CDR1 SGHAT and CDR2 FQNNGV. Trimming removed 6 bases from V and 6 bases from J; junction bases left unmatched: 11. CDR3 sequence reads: CASRDGLAGLRDTQYF. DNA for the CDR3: TGTGCCAGCAGGGATGGACTAGCGGGCCTCAGGGATACGCAGTATTTT.

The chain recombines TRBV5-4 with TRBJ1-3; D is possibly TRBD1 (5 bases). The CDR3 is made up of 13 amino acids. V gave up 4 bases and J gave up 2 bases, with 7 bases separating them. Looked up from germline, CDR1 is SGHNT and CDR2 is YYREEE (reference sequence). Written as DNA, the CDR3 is TGTGCCAGCAGCCAGGGAACTGGAAACACCATATATTTT. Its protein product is CASSQGTGNTIYF.

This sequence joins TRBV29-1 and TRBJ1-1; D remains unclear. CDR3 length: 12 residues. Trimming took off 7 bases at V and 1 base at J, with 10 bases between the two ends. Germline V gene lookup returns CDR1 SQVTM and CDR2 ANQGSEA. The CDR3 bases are TGCAGCGACGTGGAGGGGAACACTGAAGCTTTCTTT. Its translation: CSDVEGNTEAFF.

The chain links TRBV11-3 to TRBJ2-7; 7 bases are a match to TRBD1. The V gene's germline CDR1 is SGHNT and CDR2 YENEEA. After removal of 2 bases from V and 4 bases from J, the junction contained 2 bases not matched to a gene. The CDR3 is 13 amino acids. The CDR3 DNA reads TGTGCCAGCAGCTTAAGACAGGGTTACGAGCAGTACTTC. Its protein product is CASSLRQGYEQYF. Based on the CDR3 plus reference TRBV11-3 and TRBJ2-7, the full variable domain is EAGVVQSPRYKIIEKKQPVAFWCNPISGHNTLYWYLQNLGQGPELLIRYENEEAVDDSQLPKDRFSAERLKGVDSTLKIQPAELGDSAVYLCASSLRQGYEQYFGPGTRLTVT.

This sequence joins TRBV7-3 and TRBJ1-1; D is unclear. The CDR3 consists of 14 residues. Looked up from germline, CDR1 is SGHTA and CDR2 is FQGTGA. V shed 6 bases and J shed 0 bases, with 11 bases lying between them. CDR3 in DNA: TGTGCCAGCAGTTTGGGCAGGTTGAACACTGAAGCTTTCTTT. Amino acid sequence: CASSLGRLNTEAFF.

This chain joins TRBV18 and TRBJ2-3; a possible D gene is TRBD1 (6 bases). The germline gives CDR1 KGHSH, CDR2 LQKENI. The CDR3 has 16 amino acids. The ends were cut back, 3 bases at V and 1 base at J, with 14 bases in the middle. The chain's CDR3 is CASSPYRDEGTDTQYF. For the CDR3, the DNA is TGTGCCAGCTCACCCTACAGGGATGAGGGCACAGATACGCAGTATTTT.

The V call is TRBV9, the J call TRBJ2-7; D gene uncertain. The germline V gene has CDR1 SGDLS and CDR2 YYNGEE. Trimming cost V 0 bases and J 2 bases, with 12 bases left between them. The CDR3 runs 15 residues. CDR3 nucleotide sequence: TGTGCCAGCAGCGTAGGGGCAACGGCCACCTACGAGCAGTACTTC. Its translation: CASSVGATATYEQYF. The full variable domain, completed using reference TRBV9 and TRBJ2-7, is DSGVTQTPKHLITATGQRVTLRCSPRSGDLSVYWYQQSLDQGLQFLIQYYNGEERAKGNILERFSAQQFPDLHSELNLSSLELGDSALYFCASSVGATATYEQYFGPGTRLTVT.

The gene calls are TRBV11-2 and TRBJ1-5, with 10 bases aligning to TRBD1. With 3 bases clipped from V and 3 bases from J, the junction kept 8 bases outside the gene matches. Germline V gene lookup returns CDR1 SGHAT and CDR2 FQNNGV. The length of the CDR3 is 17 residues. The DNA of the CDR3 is TGTGCCAGCAGCTTGGAGGGACAGGGGAAGGTCAATCAGCCCCAGCATTTT. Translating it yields CASSLEGQGKVNQPQHF.

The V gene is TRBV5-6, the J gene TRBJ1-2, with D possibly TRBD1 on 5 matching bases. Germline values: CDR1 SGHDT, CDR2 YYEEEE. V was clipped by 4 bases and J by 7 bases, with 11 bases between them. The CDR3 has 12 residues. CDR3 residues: CASSEVQGGYTF. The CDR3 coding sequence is TGTGCCAGCAGCGAGGTCCAGGGTGGCTACACCTTC.

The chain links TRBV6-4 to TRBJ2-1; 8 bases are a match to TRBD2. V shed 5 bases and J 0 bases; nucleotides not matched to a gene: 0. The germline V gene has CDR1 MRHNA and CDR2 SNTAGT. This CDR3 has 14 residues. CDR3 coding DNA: TGTGCCAGCAGTAGCGGGAGCTCCTACAATGAGCAGTTCTTC. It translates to CASSSGSSYNEQFF.

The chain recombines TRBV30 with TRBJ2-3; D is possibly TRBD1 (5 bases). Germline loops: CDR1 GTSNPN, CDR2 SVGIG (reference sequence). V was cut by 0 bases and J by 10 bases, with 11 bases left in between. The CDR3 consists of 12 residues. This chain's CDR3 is CAWSVGVAAQYF. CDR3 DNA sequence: TGTGCCTGGAGTGTAGGGGTAGCCGCGCAGTATTTT.

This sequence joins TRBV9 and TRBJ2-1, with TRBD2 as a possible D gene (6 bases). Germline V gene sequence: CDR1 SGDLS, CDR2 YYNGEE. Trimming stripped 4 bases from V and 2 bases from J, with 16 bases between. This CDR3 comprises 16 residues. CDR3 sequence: CASSHQSGVTYNEQFF. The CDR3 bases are TGTGCCAGCAGCCACCAATCGGGAGTCACCTACAATGAGCAGTTCTTC.

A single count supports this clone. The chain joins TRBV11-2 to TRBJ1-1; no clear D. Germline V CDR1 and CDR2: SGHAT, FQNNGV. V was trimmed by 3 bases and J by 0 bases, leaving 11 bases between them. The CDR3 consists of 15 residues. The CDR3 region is CASSFGGDLNTEAFF. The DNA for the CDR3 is TGTGCCAGCAGCTTTGGAGGTGATTTGAACACTGAAGCTTTCTTT. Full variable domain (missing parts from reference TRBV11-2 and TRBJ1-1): EAGVAQSPRYKIIEKRQSVAFWCNPISGHATLYWYQQILGQGPKLLIQFQNNGVVDDSQLPKDRFSAERLKGVDSTLKIQPAKLEDSAVYLCASSFGGDLNTEAFFGQGTRLTVV.

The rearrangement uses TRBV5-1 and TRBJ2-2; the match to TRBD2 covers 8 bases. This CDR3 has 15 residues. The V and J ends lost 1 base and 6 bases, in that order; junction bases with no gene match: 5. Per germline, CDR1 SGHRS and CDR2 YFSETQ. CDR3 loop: CASSLSGRAAGELFF. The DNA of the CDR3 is TGCGCCAGCAGCTTGTCCGGGAGGGCCGCCGGGGAGCTGTTTTTT.

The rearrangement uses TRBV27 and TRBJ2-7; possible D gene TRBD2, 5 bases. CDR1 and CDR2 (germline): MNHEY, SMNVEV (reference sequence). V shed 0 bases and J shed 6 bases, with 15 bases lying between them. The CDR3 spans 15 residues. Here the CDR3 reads CASSLSTSKAGEQYF. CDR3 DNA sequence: TGTGCCAGCAGTTTATCGACTTCTAAGGCGGGCGAGCAGTACTTC.

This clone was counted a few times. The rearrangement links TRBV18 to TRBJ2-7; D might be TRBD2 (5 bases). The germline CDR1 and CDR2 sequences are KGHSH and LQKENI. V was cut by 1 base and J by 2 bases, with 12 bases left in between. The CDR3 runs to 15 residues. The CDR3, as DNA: TGTGCCAGCTCACCACAAGGAGGTGGTACCTACGAGCAGTACTTC. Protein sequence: CASSPQGGGTYEQYF.

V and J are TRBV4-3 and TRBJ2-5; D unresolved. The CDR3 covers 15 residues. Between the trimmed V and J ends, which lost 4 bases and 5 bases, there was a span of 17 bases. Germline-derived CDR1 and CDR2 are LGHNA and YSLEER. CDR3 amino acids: CASSRILYQTETQYF. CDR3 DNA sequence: TGCGCCAGCAGCCGGATACTATACCAGACGGAGACCCAGTACTTC.

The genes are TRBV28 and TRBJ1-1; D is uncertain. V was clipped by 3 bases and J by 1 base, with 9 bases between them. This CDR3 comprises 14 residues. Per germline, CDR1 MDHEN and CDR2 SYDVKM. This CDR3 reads CASSLAHENTEAFF. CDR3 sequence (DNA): TGTGCCAGCAGTTTGGCACATGAGAACACTGAAGCTTTCTTT.

CDR3 nucleotides: TGTGCCAGCAGCCCCCCGACGGGATTGAGCGGTGAAGCTTTCTTT. Protein product: CASSPPTGLSGEAFF. The gene calls are TRBV7-2 and TRBJ1-1; D unclear. This CDR3 contains 15 residues. From germline, CDR1 is SGHTA and CDR2 FQGNSA. V lost 5 bases, J lost 7 bases, and 20 bases lay in between.